This T cell receptor beta chain was profiled in a study of cytomegalovirus exposure and HLA in healthy donors. Across the whole study: Some 85 million unique TCRs, all from HLA-typed donors, were included in an early release of the data.

For this clone: Its antigen is as yet unknown. Other DNA sequences in this sample translate to the same CDR3.

Findings of the study overall: Some public TCRs appeared in many individuals, while most sequences were rare.

A multiplex PCR was run with 60 Vbeta primers and 13 Jbeta primers. The method was immunoSEQ multiplex PCR; TCRdb's version includes in-frame clones alone and lacks a portion of them. The table records about 140,000 clones, approximately 79% of them present only once. V lost 2 bases to trimming and J lost 4 bases, with 11 bases between them. CDR1 and CDR2 (germline): LNHNV, YYDKDF (reference sequence). This CDR3 is 14 amino acids long. The origin of this receptor is a woman aged 25 to 39 in good health and CMV-seronegative. The source material was PBMCs. The rearrangement links TRBV15 to TRBJ1-2; perhaps TRBD1 as D (6 bases). The CDR3 loop is CATSRPGQGYGYTF. The DNA for the CDR3 is TGTGCCACCAGCAGACCGGGACAAGGCTATGGCTACACCTTC.